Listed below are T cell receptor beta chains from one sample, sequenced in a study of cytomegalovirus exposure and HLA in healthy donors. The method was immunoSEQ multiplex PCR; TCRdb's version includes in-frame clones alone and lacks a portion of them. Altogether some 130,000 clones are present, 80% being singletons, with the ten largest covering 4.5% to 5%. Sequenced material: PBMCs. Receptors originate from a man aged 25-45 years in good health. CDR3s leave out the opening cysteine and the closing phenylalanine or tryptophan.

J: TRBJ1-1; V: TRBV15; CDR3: ATSRGGVRGDTEAF
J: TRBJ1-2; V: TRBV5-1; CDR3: ASSLGVAPFGYGYT
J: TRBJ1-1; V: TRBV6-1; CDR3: ASSDRPGPEAF
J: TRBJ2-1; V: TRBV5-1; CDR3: ASSFSAGYEQF
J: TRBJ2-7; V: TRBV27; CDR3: ASRAATLDEQY
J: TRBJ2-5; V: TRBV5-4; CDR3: ASSLGTLKQETQY
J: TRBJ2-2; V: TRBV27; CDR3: ASSLAGRELF
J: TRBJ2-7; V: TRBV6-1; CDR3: AVLNYEQY
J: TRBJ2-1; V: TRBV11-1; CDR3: ASSLIFGWSSYNEQF
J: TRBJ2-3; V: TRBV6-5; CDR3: ASRRDSTDTQY
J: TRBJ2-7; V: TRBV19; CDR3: ASSRTSGYYEQY
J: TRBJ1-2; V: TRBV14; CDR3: ASSRTGYGYT
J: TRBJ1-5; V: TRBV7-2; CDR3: ASSPRDQPQH
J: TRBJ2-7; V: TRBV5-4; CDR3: ASRLAGGRTYEQY
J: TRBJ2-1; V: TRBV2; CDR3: ATHLSTSSAEQF
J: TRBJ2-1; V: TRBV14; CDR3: ASSARSGLAGYNEQF
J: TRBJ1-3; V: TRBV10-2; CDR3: ASSETSQVSGNTIY
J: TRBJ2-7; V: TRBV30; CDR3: AWSYRGVSEQY
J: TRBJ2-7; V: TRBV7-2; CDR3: ASSLNSHYEQY
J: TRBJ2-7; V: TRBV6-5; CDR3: ASSPRTSGTYEQY
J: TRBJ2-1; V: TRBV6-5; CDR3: ASSSGGVGAMNEQF
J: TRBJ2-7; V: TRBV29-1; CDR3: SVRQGVNSYEQY
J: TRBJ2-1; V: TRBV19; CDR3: ASSISGHSYNEQF
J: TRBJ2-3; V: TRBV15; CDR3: ATSPSGSPTDTQY
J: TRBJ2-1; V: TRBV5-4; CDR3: ASSFGTSGRSYNEQF
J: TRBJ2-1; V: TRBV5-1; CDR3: ASSSYANWSSYNEQF
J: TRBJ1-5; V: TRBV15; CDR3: ATGGGSNQPQH
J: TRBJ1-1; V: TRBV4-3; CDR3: ASSPDRTPGTEAF
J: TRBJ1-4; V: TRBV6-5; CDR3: ASRSEGAGNEKLF
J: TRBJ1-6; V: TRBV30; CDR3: AWTLGGAWSPLH
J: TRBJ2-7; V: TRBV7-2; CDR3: ASSPGVVYEQY
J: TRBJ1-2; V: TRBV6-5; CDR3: ASRVNRQNGYT
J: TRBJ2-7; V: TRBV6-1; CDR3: AISRSGIYEQY